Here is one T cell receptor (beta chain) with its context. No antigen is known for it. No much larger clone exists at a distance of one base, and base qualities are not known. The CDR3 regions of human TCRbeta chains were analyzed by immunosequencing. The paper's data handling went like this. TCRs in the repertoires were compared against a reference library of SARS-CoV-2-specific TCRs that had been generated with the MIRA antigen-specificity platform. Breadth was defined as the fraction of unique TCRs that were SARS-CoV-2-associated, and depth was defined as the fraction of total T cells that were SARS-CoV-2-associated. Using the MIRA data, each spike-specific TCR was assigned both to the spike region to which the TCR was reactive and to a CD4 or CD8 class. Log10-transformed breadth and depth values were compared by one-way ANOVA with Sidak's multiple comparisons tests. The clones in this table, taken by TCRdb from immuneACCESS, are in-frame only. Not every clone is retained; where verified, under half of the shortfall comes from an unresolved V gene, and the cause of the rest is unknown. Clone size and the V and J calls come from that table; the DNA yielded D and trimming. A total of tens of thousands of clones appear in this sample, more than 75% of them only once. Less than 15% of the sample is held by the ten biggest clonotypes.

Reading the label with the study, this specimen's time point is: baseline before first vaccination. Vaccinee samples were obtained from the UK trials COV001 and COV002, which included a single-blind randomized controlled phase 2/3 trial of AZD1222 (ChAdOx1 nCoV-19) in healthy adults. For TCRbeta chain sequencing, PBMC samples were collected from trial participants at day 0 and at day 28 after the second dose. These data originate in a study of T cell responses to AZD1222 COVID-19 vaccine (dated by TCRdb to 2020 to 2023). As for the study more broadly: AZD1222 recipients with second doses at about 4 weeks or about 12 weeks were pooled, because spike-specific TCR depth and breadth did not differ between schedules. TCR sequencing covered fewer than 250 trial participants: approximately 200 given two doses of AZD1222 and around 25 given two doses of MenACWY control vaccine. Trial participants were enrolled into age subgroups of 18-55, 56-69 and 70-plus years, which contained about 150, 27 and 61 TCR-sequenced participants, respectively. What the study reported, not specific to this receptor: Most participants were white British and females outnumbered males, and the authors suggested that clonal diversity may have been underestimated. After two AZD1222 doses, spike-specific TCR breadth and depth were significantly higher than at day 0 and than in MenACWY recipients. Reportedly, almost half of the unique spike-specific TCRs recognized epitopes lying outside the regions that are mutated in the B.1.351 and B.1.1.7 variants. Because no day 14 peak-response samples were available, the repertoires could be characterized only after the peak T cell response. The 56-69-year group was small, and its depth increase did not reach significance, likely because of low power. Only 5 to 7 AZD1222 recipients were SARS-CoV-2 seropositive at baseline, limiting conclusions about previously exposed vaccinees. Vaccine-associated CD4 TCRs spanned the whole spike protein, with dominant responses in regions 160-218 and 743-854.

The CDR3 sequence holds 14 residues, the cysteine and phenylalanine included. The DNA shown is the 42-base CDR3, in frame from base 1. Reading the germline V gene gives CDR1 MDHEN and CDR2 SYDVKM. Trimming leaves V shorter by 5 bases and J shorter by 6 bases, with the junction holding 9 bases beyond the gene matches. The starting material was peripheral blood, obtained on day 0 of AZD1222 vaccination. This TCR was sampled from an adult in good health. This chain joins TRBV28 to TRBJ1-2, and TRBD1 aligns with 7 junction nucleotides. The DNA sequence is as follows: TGTGCCAGCAGTCCCGGGGACAGCGTCAATGGCTACACCTTC. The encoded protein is CASSPGDSVNGYTF.